The 3 T cell receptor beta chains below were found in one sample sequenced in a study of blood T cells in healthy people across ages. Sample-barcoded 5' priming and a J-beta primer mix drove a second PCR of roughly 7 to 11 cycles. MiXCR, run by TCRdb on the 5' RACE reads, gives a single entry per CDR3 protein. The sample shows 650,000 to 950,000 distinct CDR3 sequences, 40% to 50% of them seen only once. Sequences were obtained from blood. These receptors originate from a man between 60 and 70 years old in good health.

CDR3 region: CSASSPVWGYNEQFF. The CDR3 DNA is TGCAGTGCTAGTTCCCCAGTATGGGGGTACAATGAGCAGTTCTTC. The J gene is TRBJ2-1, the V gene TRBV20-1; D may match TRBD1 or TRBD2 (5 bases each). Germline loops: CDR1 DFQATT, CDR2 SNEGSKA (reference sequence). The CDR3 is 15 amino acids. Between the trimmed V and J ends, which lost 3 bases and 4 bases, there was a span of 16 bases.

The chain links TRBV25-1 to TRBJ2-1; the D gene is possibly TRBD1 (6 bases). Trimming pared 6 bases from V and 0 bases from J, leaving 9 bases between. The CDR3 consists of 14 residues. CDR1 is MGHDK and CDR2 is SYGVNS in the germline V gene. The CDR3 sequence: CASRDSLSYNEQFF. For the CDR3, the DNA is TGTGCCAGCAGGGACAGCCTCTCCTACAATGAGCAGTTCTTC.

This clonotype was observed a few times. This chain links TRBV7-3 with TRBJ2-5; perhaps TRBD2 as D (5 bases). Looked up from germline, CDR1 is SGHTA and CDR2 is FQGTGA. Trimming removed 0 bases from V and 0 bases from J, with 5 bases in between. This CDR3 is built from 14 residues. The CDR3: CASSLTGDQETQYF. Here the CDR3 DNA reads TGTGCCAGCAGCTTAACGGGAGACCAAGAGACCCAGTACTTC.